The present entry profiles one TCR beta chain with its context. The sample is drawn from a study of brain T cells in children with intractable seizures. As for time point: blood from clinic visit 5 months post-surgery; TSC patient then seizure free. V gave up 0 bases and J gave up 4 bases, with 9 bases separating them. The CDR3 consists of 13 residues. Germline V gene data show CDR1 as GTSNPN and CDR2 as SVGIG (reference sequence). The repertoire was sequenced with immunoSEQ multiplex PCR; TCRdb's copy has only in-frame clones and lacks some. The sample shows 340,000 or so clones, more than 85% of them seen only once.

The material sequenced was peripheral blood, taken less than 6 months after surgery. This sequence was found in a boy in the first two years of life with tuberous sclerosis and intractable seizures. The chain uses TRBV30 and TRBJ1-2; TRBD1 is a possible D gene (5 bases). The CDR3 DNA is TGTGCCTGGAGTGTGACAGCGATCTATGGCTACACCTTC. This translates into CAWSVTAIYGYTF.